These T cell receptor beta chains were read from a single sample in a study of T cell changes during pregnancy in multiple sclerosis. The protocol was immunoSEQ multiplex PCR, while the TCRdb copy is restricted to in-frame clones and leaves out a portion. The profile shows more than 35,000 clones, around nine tenths of them singletons. The sequenced sample was CD8+ T cells from peripheral blood mononuclear cells, obtained after pregnancy. The source is a female donor in good health, enrolled as a control in a pregnancy study. Both conserved end residues are part of each CDR3. Each record gives: D gene, clone size, V gene, J gene, CDR3 protein, CDR3 DNA. A D gene is named only where the DNA matches it firmly. Size is omitted from some rows. Given values are once, few, many or a class for expanded clones.

-	-	TRBV23-1	TRBJ1-3	CASGSMLSCGNTIYF	TGCGCCAGCGGGAGTATGCTGTCTTGTGGAAACACCATATATTTT
TRBD1	-	TRBV4-3	TRBJ1-1	CASSLRQGLNTEAFF	TGCGCCAGCAGCCTCCGACAGGGTTTGAACACTGAAGCTTTCTTT
TRBD2	-	TRBV7-3	TRBJ2-1	CASSLTSTSGGYNEQFF	TGTGCCAGCAGCTTAACGTCGACTAGCGGGGGGTACAATGAGCAGTTCTTC
TRBD1	-	TRBV28	TRBJ2-7	CASSGPGQGSYEQYF	TGTGCCAGCAGCGGACCGGGACAGGGGTCCTACGAGCAGTACTTC
-	-	TRBV15	TRBJ1-2	CATSRETDLWGYTF	TGTGCCACCAGCAGGGAGACAGACCTCTGGGGCTACACCTTC
-	-	TRBV6-5	TRBJ2-5	CASSYIEFGETQYF	TGTGCCAGCAGTTATATTGAGTTCGGAGAGACCCAGTACTTC
-	-	TRBV6-1	TRBJ1-2	CASNYAEDSAYGYTF	TGTGCCAGCAACTATGCAGAGGACAGTGCCTATGGCTACACCTTC
-	-	TRBV7-2	TRBJ2-3	CASSLTPGGLEDTQYF	TGTGCCAGCAGCTTAACCCCGGGGGGCTTGGAAGATACGCAGTATTTT
TRBD1	-	TRBV11-1	TRBJ1-6	CASSTGTGGGSPLHF	TGTGCCAGCAGCACCGGGACAGGGGGCGGTTCACCCCTCCACTTT
-	-	TRBV6-6	TRBJ1-2	CASSWQLRDTQDGYTF	TGTGCCAGCAGTTGGCAGCTCCGGGACACTCAAGATGGCTACACCTTC
TRBD1	-	TRBV4-3	TRBJ1-6	CASSQALTGGNSPLHF	TGCGCCAGCAGCCAAGCTTTGACAGGGGGTAATTCACCCCTCCACTTT
TRBD2	-	TRBV7-6	TRBJ2-5	CASSFASGGAGDETQYF	TGTGCCAGCAGCTTTGCTAGCGGGGGGGCCGGGGATGAGACCCAGTACTTC
-	few	TRBV4-3	TRBJ2-7	CASSQDKSYEGLRPDREQYF	TGCGCCAGCAGCCAAGATAAGTCGTACGAGGGACTCCGACCCGACCGCGAGCAGTACTTC
-	-	TRBV19	TRBJ2-7	CASSIVGAEQYF	TGTGCCAGTAGTATCGTGGGGGCCGAGCAGTACTTC
-	-	TRBV9	TRBJ1-1	CASSAGGAAFF	TGTGCCAGCAGCGCCGGGGGAGCCGCTTTCTTT
-	-	TRBV27	TRBJ1-1	CASSLSTRGEAFF	TGTGCCAGCAGTTTATCCACAAGGGGTGAAGCTTTCTTT
TRBD2	-	TRBV7-6	TRBJ2-1	CASSPSGGPYNEQFF	TGTGCCAGCAGTCCTTCGGGGGGGCCCTACAATGAGCAGTTCTTC